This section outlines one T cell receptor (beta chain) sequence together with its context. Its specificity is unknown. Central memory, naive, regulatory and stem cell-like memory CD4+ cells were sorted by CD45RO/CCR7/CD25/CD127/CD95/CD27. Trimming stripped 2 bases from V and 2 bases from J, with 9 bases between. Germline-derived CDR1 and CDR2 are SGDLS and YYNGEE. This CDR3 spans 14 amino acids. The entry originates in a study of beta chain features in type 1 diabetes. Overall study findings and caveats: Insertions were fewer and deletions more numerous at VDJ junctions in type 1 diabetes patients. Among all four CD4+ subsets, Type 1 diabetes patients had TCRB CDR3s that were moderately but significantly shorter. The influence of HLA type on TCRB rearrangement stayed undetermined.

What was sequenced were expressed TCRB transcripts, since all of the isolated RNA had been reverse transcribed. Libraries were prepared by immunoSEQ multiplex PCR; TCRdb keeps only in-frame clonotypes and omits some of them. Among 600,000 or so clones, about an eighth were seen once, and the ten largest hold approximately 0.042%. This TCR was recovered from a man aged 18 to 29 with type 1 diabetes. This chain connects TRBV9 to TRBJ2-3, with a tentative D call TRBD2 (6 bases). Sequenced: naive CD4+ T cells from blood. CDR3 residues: CASSVSGFTDTQYF. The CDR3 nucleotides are TGTGCCAGCAGCGTTAGCGGTTTCACAGATACGCAGTATTTT.